This TCR beta chain emerged from a study of blood T cell repertoires in COVID-19. Study details: The analysed material was cDNA or gDNA that came from T cells, B-cell-depleted T cells, or PBMCs.

This CDR3 has 18 residues. Germline-derived CDR1 and CDR2 are KGHDR and SFDVKD. V lost 4 bases, J lost 6 bases, and 11 bases stayed unmatched. Clones were read by immunoSEQ multiplex PCR, and TCRdb kept only the in-frame ones, dropping some. The sample records around 250,000 clones, around 84% being singletons. The chain links TRBV24-1 to TRBJ2-2; 12 bases are a match to TRBD2. This TCR was recovered from a woman in her forties or fifties who had been exposed to COVID-19. The sample comprised PBMCs or T cells enriched from blood (not recorded which). CDR3 protein: CATSDPGLAGPGPGELFF. CDR3 sequence (DNA): TGTGCCACCAGTGACCCGGGACTAGCGGGTCCGGGGCCCGGGGAGCTGTTTTTT.